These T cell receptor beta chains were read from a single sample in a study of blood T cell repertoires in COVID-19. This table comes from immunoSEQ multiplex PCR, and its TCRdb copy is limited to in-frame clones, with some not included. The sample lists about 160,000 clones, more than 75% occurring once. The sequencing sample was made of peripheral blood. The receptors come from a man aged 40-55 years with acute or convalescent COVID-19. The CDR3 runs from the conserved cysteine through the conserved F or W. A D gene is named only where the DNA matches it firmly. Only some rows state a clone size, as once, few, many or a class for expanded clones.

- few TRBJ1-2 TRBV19 TGTGCCAGTAGAGCAACAGGGCCCTACAACTATGGCTACACCTTC CASRATGPYNYGYTF
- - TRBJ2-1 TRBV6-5 TGTGCCAGCAGTTTAATGGACAGCCACAATGAGCAGTTCTTC CASSLMDSHNEQFF
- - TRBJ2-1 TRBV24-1 TGTGCCACCAGTGATTTCGGGAGCAATGAGCAGTTCTTC CATSDFGSNEQFF
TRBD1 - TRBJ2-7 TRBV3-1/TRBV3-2 TGTGCCAGCAGCCGTGGACAGGGGGGCTACGAGCAGTACTTC CASSRGQGGYEQYF
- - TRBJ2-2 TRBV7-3 TGTGCCAGCAGCTTAGTGGCAGGCAGAGCGAACACCGGGGAGCTGTTTTTT CASSLVAGRANTGELFF
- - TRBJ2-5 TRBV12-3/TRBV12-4 TGTGCCAGCAGTAACAGGGAAGAGACCCAGTACTTC CASSNREETQYF
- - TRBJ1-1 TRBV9 TGTGCCAGCAGCGTCGGGACACTGAACACTGAAGCTTTCTTT CASSVGTLNTEAFF
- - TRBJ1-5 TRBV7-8 TGTGCCAGCAGCTTAACAGGGTTGAGTAGCAATCAGCCCCAGCATTTT CASSLTGLSSNQPQHF
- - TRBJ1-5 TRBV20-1 TGCAGTGCTAGTTCAGGGCAGCCCCAGCATTTT CSASSGQPQHF
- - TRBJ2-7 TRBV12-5 TGTGCTAGTGGTTTGGTGGTGACAGACTCCTACGAGCAGTACTTC CASGLVVTDSYEQYF
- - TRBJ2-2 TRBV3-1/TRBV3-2 TGTGCCAGCAGCCAGGAGGGAGGGGGTTCCTCTCTGAACACCGGGGAGCTGTTTTTT CASSQEGGGSSLNTGELFF
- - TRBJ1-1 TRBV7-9 TGTGCCAGCAGCCAGGGGAGAGTGAACACTGAAGCTTTCTTT CASSQGRVNTEAFF
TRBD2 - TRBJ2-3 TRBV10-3 TGTGCCACCCAGACTAGCGGGGGCAGCACAGATACGCAGTATTTT CATQTSGGSTDTQYF
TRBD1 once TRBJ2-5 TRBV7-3 TGTGCCAGCAGCCGAGGGACAGTCGGCCAAGAGACCCAGTACTTC CASSRGTVGQETQYF
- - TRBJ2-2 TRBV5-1 TGCGCCAGCAGCTTGGTCAGGTCGAACACCGGGGAGCTGTTTTTT CASSLVRSNTGELFF
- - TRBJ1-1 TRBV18 TGTGCCAGCTCACTTCATCCACGGGGAATGAACACTGAAGCTTTCTTT CASSLHPRGMNTEAFF
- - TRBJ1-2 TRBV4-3 TGCGCCAGCAGCCAAGATGCCCCCTCTACAGGGATCGGCTATGGCTACACCTTC CASSQDAPSTGIGYGYTF
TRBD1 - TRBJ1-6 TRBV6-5 TGTGCCACCCAGTCCGGGACAGGGGGCAATCCCCTCCACTTT CATQSGTGGNPLHF
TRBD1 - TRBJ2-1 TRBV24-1 TGTGCCACCAGTGAACCGGGACAGCCCTACAATGAGCAGTTCTTC CATSEPGQPYNEQFF
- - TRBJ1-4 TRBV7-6 TGTGCCAGCAGCTCCGCGCGGGGGCTGCGTGAAAAACTGTTTTTT CASSSARGLREKLFF
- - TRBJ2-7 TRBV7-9 TGTGCCAGCAGCTTAGGACTGCACTACGAGCAGTACTTC CASSLGLHYEQYF
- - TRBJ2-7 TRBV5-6 TGTGCCAGCAGCCGCGGTGCGAGAGGGAACTACGAGCAGTACTTC CASSRGARGNYEQYF
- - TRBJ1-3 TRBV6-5 TGTGCCAGCAGTAGACAGACCTCCTCTGGAAACACCATATATTTT CASSRQTSSGNTIYF
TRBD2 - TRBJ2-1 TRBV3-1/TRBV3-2 TGTGCCAGCAGCACTAGCGGGTTGTACAATGAGCAGTTCTTC CASSTSGLYNEQFF
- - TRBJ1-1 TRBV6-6 TGTGCCAGCAGTTACTCGCGCGGGGTTGGTACTGAAGCTTTCTTT CASSYSRGVGTEAFF
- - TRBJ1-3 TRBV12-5 TGTGCTAGTGGTTTGACAGGGAATGGAAACACCATATATTTT CASGLTGNGNTIYF
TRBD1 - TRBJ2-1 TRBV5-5 TGTGCCAGCAGCTTTACAGGGGGCGCCTACAATGAGCAGTTCTTC CASSFTGGAYNEQFF
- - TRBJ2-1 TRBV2 TGTGCCAGCACCGGAACCGGGAATGAGCAGTTCTTC CASTGTGNEQFF
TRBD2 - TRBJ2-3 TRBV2 TGTGCCAGCAGTGGGACTAGCGGGGGTCTTAGCACAGATACGCAGTATTTT CASSGTSGGLSTDTQYF
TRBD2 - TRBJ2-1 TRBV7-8 TGTGCCAGCAGCCGGACTAGCGGGGGGGCAGGTTACAATGAGCAGTTCTTC CASSRTSGGAGYNEQFF
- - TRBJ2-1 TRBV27 TGTGCCAGCAGTTTATTCAGCTCCTACAATGAGCAGTTCTTC CASSLFSSYNEQFF
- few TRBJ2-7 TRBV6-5 TGTGCCAGCAGTTACCGCCCCGAGCGGACCTACGAGCAGTACTTC CASSYRPERTYEQYF
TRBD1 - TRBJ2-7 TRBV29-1 TGCAGCGCCCTGACAGGGCCCCTCTACGAGCAGTACTTC CSALTGPLYEQYF
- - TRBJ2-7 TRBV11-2 TGTGCCAGCAGCCTAGAAACAGGAACCTACGAGCAGTACTTC CASSLETGTYEQYF
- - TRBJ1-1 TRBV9 TGTGCCAGCAGCCCTTCCACAGGGAGCACTGAAGCTTTCTTT CASSPSTGSTEAFF
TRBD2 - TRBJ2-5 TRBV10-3 TGTGCCATCAGTCAGCGGGGGCGGGGAGAGACCCAGTACTTC CAISQRGRGETQYF